This TCR beta chain appears in the sequencing data of a study of shared T cell receptors in the human thymus. With V trimmed by 9 bases and J by 0 bases, 5 bases remained unmatched. CDR1 and CDR2 (germline): LNHDA, SQIVND (reference sequence). The CDR3 is made up of 14 amino acids. Clones were read by immunoSEQ multiplex PCR, and TCRdb kept only the in-frame ones, dropping some. The sample yields roughly 500,000 clones, approximately 80% seen once. The same specimen was also included in a second study, on human thymus T cells. That investigation notes: Healthy Finnish infants having corrective surgery for congenital heart defects served as donors. Surgeons resected thymus tissue during corrective heart surgery. Related studies found that unrelated individuals share highly overlapping thymic repertoires.

This TCR came from a boy under two years old with a congenital heart defect. J is TRBJ2-1 and V is TRBV19; 7 positions match TRBD2. Sequences were obtained from thymocytes. The CDR3 spells CASQGGTSYNEQFF. CDR3 nucleotides: TGTGCCAGCCAGGGAGGGACCTCCTACAATGAGCAGTTCTTC.